The rows below give T cell receptor beta chains drawn from one sample of a study of OX40 agonist ivuxolimab in advanced cancers. Measured with immunoSEQ multiplex PCR; TCRdb has only the in-frame clones, and not every one. This sample has under 30,000 clones, with over 90% found just once. The starting material was CD4+ or CD8+ T cells sorted from blood, obtained in a trial of the OX40 agonist ivuxolimab. All receptors derive from an adult with an advanced solid tumor such as melanoma, head and neck, liver or kidney cancer. CDR3s include the opening cysteine and the closing phenylalanine or tryptophan. A D gene is named only where the DNA matches it firmly. Rows may omit the clone size; those that give it use once, few, many or a size class.

TRBJ2-7,TRBD2,-,TRBV6-4,TGTGCCAGCAGTGACGGGACTAGCGGGAGCTCCTACGAGCAGTACTTC,CASSDGTSGSSYEQYF
TRBJ2-1,-,once,TRBV27,TGTGCCAGCAGTTTGGGGTTGGGCTCCTACAATGAGCAGTTCTTC,CASSLGLGSYNEQFF
TRBJ2-2,TRBD1,-,TRBV2,TGTGCCAGCAGTGCCCGGACAGGGGGTACCGGGGAGCTGTTTTTT,CASSARTGGTGELFF
TRBJ2-3,-,-,TRBV12-5,TGTGCTAGTGGTTTCCCCCAAGATTCCACAGATACGCAGTATTTT,CASGFPQDSTDTQYF
TRBJ1-5,-,-,TRBV27,TGTGCCAGCAGTTTAAAGAGCAATCAGCCCCAGCATTTT,CASSLKSNQPQHF
TRBJ2-3,TRBD2,once,TRBV2,TGTGCCAGCCTCGGACTAGCAAAGTCAGGAGATACGCAGTATTTT,CASLGLAKSGDTQYF
TRBJ2-5,-,-,TRBV6-6,TGTGCCAGCAGTCCCCCTCAGGGGGGGAAAGAGACCCAGTACTTC,CASSPPQGGKETQYF
TRBJ1-1,TRBD1,-,TRBV6-4,TGTGCCAGCAGGCCGGATGAGACAGGGGCCACTGAAGCTTTCTTT,CASRPDETGATEAFF
TRBJ2-1,-,-,TRBV11-2,TGTGCCAGCAGCTCCCCGGTAGTAGGGGTTAGCTCCTACAATGAGCAGTTCTTC,CASSSPVVGVSSYNEQFF
TRBJ2-7,TRBD1,-,TRBV7-2,TGTGCCAGCAGTCAGACAGGGCGGTACGAGCAGTACTTC,CASSQTGRYEQYF
TRBJ2-1,-,-,TRBV29-1,TGCAGCGTTGAGGAACCAGGTAATGAGCAGTTCTTC,CSVEEPGNEQFF
TRBJ2-1,TRBD1,once,TRBV29-1,TGCAGCGTTGAGGGACAGGGCCAGGTCTATGAGCAGTTCTTC,CSVEGQGQVYEQFF
TRBJ2-7,-,-,TRBV5-3,TGTGCCAGCAGCTTTTGGCAGTTCGACGAGCAGTACTTC,CASSFWQFDEQYF
TRBJ2-1,-,once,TRBV6-4,TGTGCCAGCAGTGACCAAGGGAATGAGCAGTTCTTC,CASSDQGNEQFF
TRBJ1-1,-,once,TRBV10-3,TGTGCCGTTACAGACCCGAACACTGAAGCTTTCTTT,CAVTDPNTEAFF
TRBJ2-7,-,-,TRBV5-1,TGCGCCAGCAGCTTGGCCCTGGTACAGGGCGGGTACGAGCAGTACTTC,CASSLALVQGGYEQYF
TRBJ2-7,-,-,TRBV27,TGTGCCAGCAGTGCGTCTACAGGGTTCCTCGACGAGCAGTACTTC,CASSASTGFLDEQYF
TRBJ2-1,-,-,TRBV7-9,TGTGCCAGCAGCTTCGGACAGTACAATGAGCAGTTCTTC,CASSFGQYNEQFF
TRBJ2-1,TRBD2,-,TRBV27,TGTGCCAGCAGCCCGGGACTAGCTCGTGAGCAGTTCTTC,CASSPGLAREQFF
TRBJ2-7,-,-,TRBV19,TGTGCCAGTCCAGGGGGGCAGCGGGGGCCTTACTCCTACGAGCAGTACTTC,CASPGGQRGPYSYEQYF
TRBJ2-1,-,-,TRBV15,TGTGCCACCAGCAGGTCCCATAGCTCCTACAATGAGCAGTTCTTC,CATSRSHSSYNEQFF
TRBJ2-7,-,-,TRBV29-1,TGCAGCGTTGAAGAACCATGGCAGTACTTC,CSVEEPWQYF
TRBJ2-7,-,-,TRBV7-2,TGTGCCAGCAGGGTAAAAGGGGGGGGCTACGAGCAGTACTTC,CASRVKGGGYEQYF
TRBJ2-1,TRBD2,-,TRBV7-7,TGTGCCAGCAGCAACCCCATAGGGGCGGGGGGTCTCGATGAGCAGTTCTTC,CASSNPIGAGGLDEQFF
TRBJ2-7,TRBD1,-,TRBV6-5,TGTGCCAGCAGTCCCGGGACAGTGACTACCTACGAGCAGTACTTC,CASSPGTVTTYEQYF
TRBJ2-7,TRBD1,once,TRBV4-2,TGTGCCAGCAGCCAAAGGACAGGGGACGAGCAGTACTTC,CASSQRTGDEQYF